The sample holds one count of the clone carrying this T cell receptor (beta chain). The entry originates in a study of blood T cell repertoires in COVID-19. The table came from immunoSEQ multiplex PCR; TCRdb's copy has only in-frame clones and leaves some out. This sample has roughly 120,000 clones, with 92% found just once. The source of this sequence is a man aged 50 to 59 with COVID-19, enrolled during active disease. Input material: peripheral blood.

CDR3: CASSLRGVGYTF. The CDR3 DNA follows: TGTGCCAGCTCCCTCAGGGGGGTTGGCTACACCTTC. The chain has TRBV18 and TRBJ1-2; 7 nucleotides agree with TRBD1. V shed 6 bases and J 7 bases; nucleotides not matched to a gene: 5. CDR1 is KGHSH, CDR2 LQKENI, per germline. The CDR3 has 12 residues.